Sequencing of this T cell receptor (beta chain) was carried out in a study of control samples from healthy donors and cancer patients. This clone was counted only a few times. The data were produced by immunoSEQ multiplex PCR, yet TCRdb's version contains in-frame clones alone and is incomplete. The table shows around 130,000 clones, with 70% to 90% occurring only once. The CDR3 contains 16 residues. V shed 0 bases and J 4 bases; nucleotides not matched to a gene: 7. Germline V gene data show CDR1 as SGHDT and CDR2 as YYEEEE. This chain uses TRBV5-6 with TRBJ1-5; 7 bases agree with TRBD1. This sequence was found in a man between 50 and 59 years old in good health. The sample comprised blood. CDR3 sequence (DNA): TGTGCCAGCAGCTTGGTCGGGGACAGTATTAATCAGCCCCAGCATTTT. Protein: CASSLVGDSINQPQHF.